Below, one T cell receptor (beta chain) is given with its context. The repertoire was sequenced with immunoSEQ multiplex PCR; TCRdb's copy has only in-frame clones and lacks some. The repertoire holds 150,000 to 200,000 clones, with around 80% as singletons. This sample is part of a study of blood T cell repertoires in COVID-19. This CDR3 has 12 amino acids. The V gene lost 7 bases and the J gene lost 7 bases, with 11 bases spanning the gap. The V gene's germline CDR1 is MDHEN and CDR2 SYDVKM. Input material: PBMCs or T cells enriched from blood (not recorded which). The receptor was isolated from a woman aged 55-69 years who had recovered from COVID-19. The chain couples TRBV28 to TRBJ1-5; weak D call: TRBD1 (5 bases). CDR3 protein: CASTAGRQPQHF. The CDR3, as DNA: TGTGCCAGCACGGCAGGGCGACAGCCCCAGCATTTT. Variable domain in full (rest from reference TRBV28 and TRBJ1-5): DVKVTQSSRYLVKRTGEKVFLECVQDMDHENMFWYRQDPGLGLRLIYFSYDVKMKEKGDIPEGYSVSREKKERFSLILESASTNQTSMYLCASTAGRQPQHFGDGTRLSIL.